The 32 T cell receptor beta chains given below trace back to one sample, sequenced in a study of CD8 T cells in ankylosing spondylitis. From the 5' RACE reads, TCRdb called clonotypes with MiXCR, one entry per CDR3 protein. Among 150,000 to 200,000 distinct CDR3 sequences, 15% to 20% were seen once, and the ten largest hold around 4%. The sample taken for sequencing was blood, either unsorted or a sorted T cell fraction (not recorded which). Source of these receptors: a male donor between 5 and 29 years old with ankylosing spondylitis or in good health (not recorded which).

This clonotype was seen ten or more times. The J gene is TRBJ2-1, the V gene TRBV18, with a possible D match to TRBD1 (6 bases). The germline CDR1 and CDR2 sequences are KGHSH and LQKENI. The V and J ends lost 4 bases and 9 bases respectively, with 22 bases between them. The CDR3 runs 16 residues. The CDR3 here is CASSLRTVWSDGEQFF. The CDR3 bases are TGTGCCAGCTCACTACGGACAGTTTGGTCAGACGGTGAGCAGTTCTTC.

The CDR3 here is CSVAPRARGDTQYF. The CDR3, as DNA: TGCAGCGTTGCGCCCAGGGCTAGGGGGGATACGCAGTATTTT. The chain is built from TRBV29-1 and TRBJ2-3; TRBD1 is a possible D gene (6 bases). Germline CDR1 reads SQVTM; CDR2 reads ANQGSEA. CDR3 size: 14 residues. V gave up 4 bases and J gave up 6 bases, with 17 bases separating them.

V and J are TRBV29-1 and TRBJ1-2; D gene uncertain. Trimming cost V 3 bases and J 2 bases, with 7 bases left between them. CDR1 is SQVTM, CDR2 ANQGSEA, per germline. The CDR3 is 12 amino acids. The CDR3 nucleotides read TGCAGCGTTGATAATGGGAACTATGGCTACACCTTC. Residues: CSVDNGNYGYTF. The variable domain in full, with the rest retrieved from reference TRBV29-1 and TRBJ1-2, is SAVISQKPSRDICQRGTSLTIQCQVDSQVTMMFWYRQQPGQSLTLIATANQGSEATYESGFVIDKFPISRPNLTFSTLTVSNMSPEDSSIYLCSVDNGNYGYTFGSGTRLTVV.

Comments on this clonotype: One end of the junction does not line up with germline, which may come from a read error. The rearrangement links TRBV7-9 to TRBJ1-5, with a tentative D call TRBD1 (6 bases). Germline CDR1 reads SEHNR; CDR2 reads FQNEAQ (reference sequence). The CDR3 consists of 14 residues. CDR3 nucleotides: TGTGCCAGCAGCTTGGGCAGGGACAATCAACCCCAGCATTTT. This codes for CASSLGRDNQPQHF.

The chain is built from TRBV20-1 and TRBJ2-1; D unresolved. The V and J ends lost 5 bases and 7 bases respectively, with 15 bases between them. There are 13 residues in the CDR3. Looked up from germline, CDR1 is DFQATT and CDR2 is SNEGSKA (reference sequence). The CDR3 DNA follows: TGCAGTGCTGTCGACGCAGGTTGGAATGAGCAGTTCTTC. It encodes CSAVDAGWNEQFF.

This clonotype was detected ten times or more. The gene calls are TRBV4-3 and TRBJ2-7; 9 bases fit TRBD1. Germline V gene sequence: CDR1 LGHNA, CDR2 YSLEER. The V gene end was trimmed by 2 bases and the J gene end by 2 bases; junction bases not matched to a gene: 4. CDR3 length: 15 residues. CDR3 sequence (DNA): TGCGCCAGCAGCCAATTAACAGGGGGCCCCTACGAGCAGTACTTC. Protein sequence: CASSQLTGGPYEQYF.

With regard to this clonotype: A clone one base away is much larger, so this may be a read error. The gene calls are TRBV20-1 and TRBJ2-1; tentatively, D is TRBD2 (6 bases). V lost 1 base and J 2 bases, leaving 12 bases between the germline ends. This CDR3 is 15 amino acids long. From germline, CDR1 is DFQATT and CDR2 SNEGSKA (reference sequence). CDR3 protein: CSARGLGGPYNEQFF. In DNA, the CDR3 is TGCAGTGCTAGAGGTTTGGGGGGACCCTACAATGAGCAGTTCTTC.

This clonotype turned up a few times. The chain carries TRBV7-9 and TRBJ2-1, with TRBD2 matching 8 bases. With V trimmed by 6 bases and J by 4 bases, 11 bases remained unmatched. Germline V CDR1 and CDR2: SEHNR, FQNEAQ (reference sequence). CDR3 length: 16 amino acids. The chain's CDR3 is CASSPALGLDYNEQFF. CDR3 nucleotides: TGTGCCAGCAGTCCTGCCTTGGGACTAGATTACAATGAGCAGTTCTTC. The variable domain in full, with the rest retrieved from reference TRBV7-9 and TRBJ2-1, is DTGVSQNPRHKITKRGQNVTFRCDPISEHNRLYWYRQTLGQGPEFLTYFQNEAQLEKSRLLSDRFSAERPKGSFSTLEIQRTEQGDSAMYLCASSPALGLDYNEQFFGPGTRLTVL.

The sample holds many counts of this clonotype. The chain couples TRBV5-1 to TRBJ2-5, with D unclear. The CDR3 runs 15 residues. Trimming took off 0 bases at V and 3 bases at J, with 12 bases between the two ends. Germline V lookup: CDR1 SGHRS, CDR2 YFSETQ. The CDR3, as DNA: TGCGCCAGCAGCTTGGGACTTCTAGGAAAAGAGACCCAGTACTTC. It yields the protein CASSLGLLGKETQYF.

The chain joins TRBV4-2 to TRBJ2-1; 8 bases align to TRBD2. This CDR3 has 16 amino acids. In germline, CDR1 is LGHNA, CDR2 YNFKEQ. Losses at the gene ends were 4 bases for V and 5 bases for J; bases not matched to a gene: 10. The CDR3 region is CASSRDPGLVHNEQFF. CDR3 bases: TGTGCCAGCAGCCGAGACCCGGGACTAGTCCACAATGAGCAGTTCTTC.

This clonotype has a count of ten or more. The genes are TRBV20-1 and TRBJ2-5, with 8 nucleotides matching TRBD2. CDR3 length equals 12 residues. J lost 4 bases, V lost 5 bases, and 3 bases had no gene match. Germline CDR1 DFQATT, CDR2 SNEGSKA (reference sequence). The CDR3 DNA reads as TGCAGTGCTGAGCGGGAGAGAGAGACCCAGTACTTC. Translation: CSAERERETQYF.

This clonotype showed up many times. The chain joins TRBV14 to TRBJ2-1, with D hard to call. Per germline, CDR1 SGHDN and CDR2 FVKESK. The CDR3 has 14 residues. Trimming removed 0 bases from V and 5 bases from J, with 8 bases in between. The chain's CDR3 is CASSQDRANNEQFF. Here the CDR3 DNA reads TGTGCCAGCAGCCAAGATCGGGCTAACAATGAGCAGTTCTTC.

This clonotype was observed a handful of times. The chain combines TRBV18 with TRBJ2-1, with TRBD2 matching over 9 bases. Trimming removed 2 bases from V and 2 bases from J; junction bases left unmatched: 4. From germline, CDR1 is KGHSH and CDR2 LQKENI. The CDR3 contains 16 residues. In DNA form, the CDR3 reads TGTGCCAGCTCACCAACGGCGGGAGGGACCTACAATGAGCAGTTCTTC. It codes for CASSPTAGGTYNEQFF. The full variable domain, with the rest looked up from reference TRBV18 and TRBJ2-1, is NAGVMQNPRHLVRRRGQEARLRCSPMKGHSHVYWYRQLPEEGLKFMVYLQKENIIDESGMPKERFSAEFPKEGPSILRIQQVVRGDSAAYFCASSPTAGGTYNEQFFGPGTRLTVL.

This clonotype was seen repeatedly, ten times or more. This chain uses TRBV10-3 with TRBJ2-1; TRBD2 matches at 10 bases. The germline V gene encodes CDR1 ENHRY and CDR2 SYGVKD. The V segment lost 10 bases and the J segment 7 bases; nucleotides outside the gene matches: 13. The CDR3 is 15 amino acids. CDR3 amino acids: CATGVLAGIENEQFF. CDR3 sequence (DNA): TGTGCCACCGGGGTACTAGCGGGGATTGAGAATGAGCAGTTCTTC.

This clonotype was found many times. V usage is TRBV4-3 and J usage is TRBJ2-1; tentatively, D is TRBD2 (7 bases). V lost 4 bases to trimming and J lost 3 bases, with 16 bases between them. The CDR3 consists of 16 residues. Germline V CDR1 and CDR2: LGHNA, YSLEER. Here the CDR3 reads CASSRRGGGGYNEQFF. The CDR3 DNA reads as TGCGCCAGCAGCCGGCGGGGAGGGGGGGGCTACAATGAGCAGTTCTTC.

This clonotype was seen a few times. This sequence joins TRBV20-1 and TRBJ2-1, with 11 nucleotides matching TRBD2. This CDR3 has 16 residues. The germline gives CDR1 DFQATT, CDR2 SNEGSKA (reference sequence). V shed 5 bases and J 4 bases; nucleotides not matched to a gene: 10. The chain's CDR3 is CSAGSTGLAVYNEQFF. The CDR3, as DNA: TGCAGTGCTGGTAGCACGGGACTAGCGGTATACAATGAGCAGTTCTTC.

In this sample, this clonotype turned up many times. In nucleotides, the CDR3 is TGTGCCAGCATAAGATCCCTCGGCACAGATACGCAGTATTTT. Translation: CASIRSLGTDTQYF. The rearrangement joins TRBV6-6 to TRBJ2-3; D not resolved. CDR3 length: 14 residues. Germline V gene data show CDR1 as MNHNY and CDR2 as SVGAGI (reference sequence). V shed 7 bases and J shed 1 base, with 12 bases lying between them.

At least ten counts were recorded for this clonotype. The chain carries TRBV7-9 and TRBJ2-1; TRBD2 aligns across 7 bases. The junction had 12 bases not matched to a gene; V was cut back by 5 bases and J by 5 bases. The CDR3 consists of 16 residues. Germline lookup yields CDR1 SEHNR and CDR2 FQNEAQ (reference sequence). CDR3 sequence reads: CASSDTWLAENNEQFF. CDR3 bases: TGTGCCAGCAGCGACACGTGGCTAGCGGAAAACAATGAGCAGTTCTTC.

The chain employs TRBV11-2 and TRBJ2-1; D is perhaps TRBD2 (5 bases). V was clipped by 2 bases and J by 3 bases, with 8 bases between them. The CDR3 length is 14 residues. The V gene's germline CDR1 is SGHAT and CDR2 FQNNGV. DNA for the CDR3: TGTGCCAGCAGCTTATACCGGGACTACAATGAGCAGTTCTTC. It codes for CASSLYRDYNEQFF.

Ten or more counts support this clonotype. DNA of the CDR3: TGCAGCGTTGACCCCTGGACTAACTATGGCTACACCTTC. Protein product: CSVDPWTNYGYTF. This chain links TRBV29-1 with TRBJ1-2, with no clear D. Germline V gene data show CDR1 as SQVTM and CDR2 as ANQGSEA. Trimming removed 3 bases from V and 0 bases from J, with 8 bases in between. The CDR3 has 13 amino acids.

This clonotype was seen repeatedly, ten times or more. J is TRBJ2-2 and V is TRBV12-3 or TRBV12-4; D is ambiguous. Trimming shortened V by 9 bases and J by 0 bases, and 17 bases separated the two germline ends. The CDR3 length is 16 residues. The CDR3 loop is CASSQRGDPNTGELFF. The CDR3 DNA follows: TGTGCCAGTAGTCAGCGTGGGGATCCGAACACCGGGGAGCTGTTTTTT.

The V and J genes are TRBV10-2 and TRBJ2-3; TRBD1 matches at 8 bases. The germline V gene encodes CDR1 WSHSY and CDR2 SAAADI. V shed 3 bases and J 5 bases; nucleotides not matched to a gene: 1. CDR3 length: 13 residues. Here the CDR3 reads CASSDRGLDTQYF. CDR3 coding DNA: TGCGCCAGCAGTGACAGGGGGCTAGATACGCAGTATTTT.

This clonotype was found many times. The chain joins TRBV5-5 to TRBJ1-3, with D maybe TRBD1 (5 bases). The CDR3 runs to 15 residues. The germline V gene encodes CDR1 SGHKS and CDR2 YYEKEE (reference sequence). Deletions cut 4 bases from V and 0 bases from J, with 11 bases between. The CDR3 coding sequence is TGTGCCAGCAGCCGGGTTCAGGGCTCTGGAAACACCATATATTTT. As protein: CASSRVQGSGNTIYF.

This clonotype was counted ten times or more. The chain joins TRBV6-2 or TRBV6-3 to TRBJ2-7; D possibly corresponds to TRBD1 (6 bases). The germline V gene has CDR1 MNHEY and CDR2 SVGEGT. CDR3 length: 12 residues. Trimming took off 9 bases at V and 3 bases at J, with 12 bases between the two ends. This CDR3 is CASKDRGYEQYF. The CDR3 DNA is TGTGCCAGTAAGGACAGAGGCTACGAGCAGTACTTC.

This clonotype came up many times. V usage is TRBV30 and J usage is TRBJ1-4, with 10 bases matching TRBD1. Germline CDR1 GTSNPN, CDR2 SVGIG (reference sequence). This CDR3 is built from 15 residues. J gave up 4 bases and V 1 base, and 3 bases lay outside the gene matches. CDR3 loop: CAWSGQGAINEKLFF. The CDR3, as DNA: TGTGCCTGGAGTGGACAGGGGGCGATTAATGAAAAACTGTTTTTT.

This clonotype came up many times. The rearrangement joins TRBV27 to TRBJ2-7; possible D gene TRBD2, 5 bases. The CDR3 length is 17 residues. The ends were cut back, 3 bases at V and 3 bases at J, with 21 bases in the middle. In germline, CDR1 is MNHEY, CDR2 SMNVEV (reference sequence). CDR3 DNA: TGTGCCAGCAGTTTTGCAGAAGTCACGGGAATGGTCTACGAGCAGTACTTC. It translates to CASSFAEVTGMVYEQYF.

This clonotype was detected a few times. CDR3 amino acids: CASSPLGPEQFF. As DNA, the CDR3 is TGTGCCAGCAGCCCGTTGGGACCTGAGCAGTTCTTC. The chain employs TRBV7-6 and TRBJ2-1, with D perhaps being TRBD1 or TRBD2 (5 bases each). In germline, CDR1 is SGHVS, CDR2 FNYEAQ. This CDR3 has 12 amino acids. Trimming stripped 5 bases from V and 9 bases from J, with 11 bases between.

The chain employs TRBV19 and TRBJ2-1; 8 bases line up with TRBD1. The ends lost 9 bases at V and 5 bases at J; junction bases unmatched: 15. The CDR3 covers 16 residues. The germline gives CDR1 LNHDA, CDR2 SQIVND (reference sequence). CDR3 sequence reads: CASRGPGQATHNEQFF. For the CDR3, the DNA is TGTGCCAGCAGGGGTCCGGGACAGGCCACACACAATGAGCAGTTCTTC.

The sample holds many counts of this clonotype. The rearrangement links TRBV15 to TRBJ2-3; 8 positions match TRBD2. The CDR3 is made up of 16 amino acids. Germline trimming cut 3 bases from V and 2 bases from J; bases unmatched to any gene: 7. Looked up from germline, CDR1 is LNHNV and CDR2 is YYDKDF (reference sequence). CDR3 protein: CATSSGRAPHTDTQYF. In DNA, the CDR3 is TGTGCCACCAGCAGCGGGAGGGCCCCACACACAGATACGCAGTATTTT. Using reference TRBV15 and TRBJ2-3 for the parts outside the CDR3, the full variable domain is DAMVIQNPRYQVTQFGKPVTLSCSQTLNHNVMYWYQQKSSQAPKLLFHYYDKDFNNEADTPDNFQSRRPNTSFCFLDIRSPGLGDTAMYLCATSSGRAPHTDTQYFGPGTRLTVL.

This clonotype has ten or more counts. The chain links TRBV27 to TRBJ2-7; 8 bases match TRBD1. The CDR3 runs 14 residues. V shed 2 bases and J 1 base; nucleotides not matched to a gene: 1. The V gene's germline CDR1 is MNHEY and CDR2 SMNVEV (reference sequence). CDR3 DNA: TGTGCCAGCAGTTTAGACAGGGGATCCTACGAGCAGTACTTC. This encodes CASSLDRGSYEQYF.

This chain uses TRBV7-9 with TRBJ2-6, with D uncertain. The CDR3 extends over 17 amino acids. V gave up 3 bases and J gave up 2 bases, with 14 bases separating them. Germline lookup yields CDR1 SEHNR and CDR2 FQNEAQ (reference sequence). The CDR3 DNA sequence: TGTGCCAGCAGCTTCTCTAGTGGGGTTCCTGGGGCCAACGTCCTGACTTTC. Translated: CASSFSSGVPGANVLTF. The full variable domain, in which reference TRBV7-9 and TRBJ2-6 provide the parts outside the CDR3, is DTGVSQNPRHKITKRGQNVTFRCDPISEHNRLYWYRQTLGQGPEFLTYFQNEAQLEKSRLLSDRFSAERPKGSFSTLEIQRTEQGDSAMYLCASSFSSGVPGANVLTFGAGSRLTVL.

This clonotype was seen many times. J is TRBJ2-3 and V is TRBV5-1, with no clear D. Germline loops: CDR1 SGHRS, CDR2 YFSETQ. The CDR3 has 14 amino acids. V lost 4 bases to trimming and J lost 2 bases, with 11 bases between them. The chain's CDR3 is CASSGVFHTDTQYF. CDR3 nucleotides: TGCGCCAGCAGCGGAGTATTCCACACAGATACGCAGTATTTT.